This TCR beta chain was recovered during a study of T cell changes during pregnancy in multiple sclerosis. The method was immunoSEQ multiplex PCR; TCRdb's version includes in-frame clones alone and lacks a portion of them. In the table there are approximately 52,000 clones, about nine tenths of which are singletons. The receptor was isolated from a female donor with multiple sclerosis, enrolled in a pregnancy study. The sequenced sample was CD4+ T cells from peripheral blood mononuclear cells, obtained after pregnancy.

The CDR3 region has the DNA TGTGCCAGCAGCTCCGCCGGGACAGGGTTATACGAGCAGTACTTC. As protein: CASSSAGTGLYEQYF. J is TRBJ2-7 and V is TRBV7-2; 9 bases fit TRBD1. This CDR3 has 15 residues. In germline, CDR1 is SGHTA, CDR2 FQGNSA. Trimming cost V 4 bases and J 4 bases; bases outside gene matches: 8.